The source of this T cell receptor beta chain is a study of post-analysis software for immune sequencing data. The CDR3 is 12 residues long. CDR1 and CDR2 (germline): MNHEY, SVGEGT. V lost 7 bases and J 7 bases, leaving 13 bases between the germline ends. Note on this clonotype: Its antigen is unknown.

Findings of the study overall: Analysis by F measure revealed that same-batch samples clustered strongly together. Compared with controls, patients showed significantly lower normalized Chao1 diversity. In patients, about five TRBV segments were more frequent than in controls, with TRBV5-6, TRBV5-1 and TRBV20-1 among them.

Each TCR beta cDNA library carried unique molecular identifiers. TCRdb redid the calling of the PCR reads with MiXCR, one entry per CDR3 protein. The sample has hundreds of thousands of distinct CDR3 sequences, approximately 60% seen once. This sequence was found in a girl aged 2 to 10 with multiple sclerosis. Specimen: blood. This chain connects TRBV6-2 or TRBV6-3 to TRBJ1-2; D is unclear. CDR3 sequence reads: CASTESERGYTF. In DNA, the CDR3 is TGTGCCAGCACGGAATCAGAACGTGGCTACACCTTC.